This T cell receptor beta chain was recovered during a study of T-cell memory formation after mild COVID-19. Notes on the study in general: Pre-infection memory contained some responding clones, which suggested that cross-reactive memory had joined.

Concerning this clonotype itself: The antigen remains undetermined.

The CDR3 is 14 amino acids. V lost 5 bases and J 8 bases, leaving 18 bases between the germline ends. TCR alpha and TCR beta cDNA libraries carrying sample barcodes and UMIs were produced by 5'RACE using constant-segment primers. TCRdb ran MiXCR on the 5' RACE reads and lists one entry per CDR3 protein. Seen here are a few hundred thousand distinct CDR3 sequences, roughly a fifth observed once, and the top ten hold approximately 8%. Sequencing was done on a sample of PBMCs or a T cell subset sorted from them (not recorded which). The chain joins TRBV12-3 or TRBV12-4 to TRBJ1-2; no definite D call. This sequence originates from an adult woman who had mild COVID-19 (a few samples of this study predate the infection). Cell type and time point are not known. CDR3 loop: CASSDLGRSGGYTF. The CDR3 DNA reads TGTGCCAGCAGTGACTTAGGGAGATCAGGAGGCTACACCTTC.